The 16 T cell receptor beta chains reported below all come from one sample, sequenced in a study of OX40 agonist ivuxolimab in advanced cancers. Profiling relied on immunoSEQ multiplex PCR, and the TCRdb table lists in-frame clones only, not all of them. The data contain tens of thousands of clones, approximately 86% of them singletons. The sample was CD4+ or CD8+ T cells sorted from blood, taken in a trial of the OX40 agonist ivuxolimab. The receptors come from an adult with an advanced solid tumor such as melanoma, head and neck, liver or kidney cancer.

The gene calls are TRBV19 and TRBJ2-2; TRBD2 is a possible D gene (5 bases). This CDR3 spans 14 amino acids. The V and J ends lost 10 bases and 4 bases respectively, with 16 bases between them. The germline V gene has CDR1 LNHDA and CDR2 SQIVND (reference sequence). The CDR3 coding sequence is TGTGCCACCCAGTCAGGAGGAGGCACCGGGGAGCTGTTTTTT. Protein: CATQSGGGTGELFF.

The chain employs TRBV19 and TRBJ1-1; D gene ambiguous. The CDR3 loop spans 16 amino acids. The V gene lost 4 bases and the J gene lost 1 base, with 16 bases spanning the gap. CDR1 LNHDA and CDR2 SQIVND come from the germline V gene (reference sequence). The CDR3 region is CASSTLGLNPNTEAFF. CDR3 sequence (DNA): TGTGCCAGTAGTACCCTCGGGCTAAACCCGAACACTGAAGCTTTCTTT.

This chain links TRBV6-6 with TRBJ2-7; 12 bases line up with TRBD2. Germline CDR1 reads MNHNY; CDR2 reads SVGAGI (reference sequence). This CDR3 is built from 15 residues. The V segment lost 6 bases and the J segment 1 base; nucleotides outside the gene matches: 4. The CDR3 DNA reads TGTGCCAGCAGCCGAGGACTAGCGGGATCCTACGAGCAGTACTTC. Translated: CASSRGLAGSYEQYF.

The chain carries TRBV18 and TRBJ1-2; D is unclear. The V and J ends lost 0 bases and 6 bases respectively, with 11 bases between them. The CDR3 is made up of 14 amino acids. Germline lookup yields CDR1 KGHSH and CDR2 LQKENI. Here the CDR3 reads CASSPPVGDDGYTF. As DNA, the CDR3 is TGTGCCAGCTCACCACCGGTCGGAGATGATGGCTACACCTTC.

The CDR3 spells CAISPGAVGYTF. In nucleotides, the CDR3 is TGTGCCATTTCCCCGGGCGCCGTGGGCTACACCTTC. The V and J genes are TRBV28 and TRBJ1-2; D ambiguous. V was trimmed by 10 bases and J by 8 bases, leaving 17 bases between them. This CDR3 comprises 12 residues. CDR1 MDHEN and CDR2 SYDVKM come from the germline V gene.

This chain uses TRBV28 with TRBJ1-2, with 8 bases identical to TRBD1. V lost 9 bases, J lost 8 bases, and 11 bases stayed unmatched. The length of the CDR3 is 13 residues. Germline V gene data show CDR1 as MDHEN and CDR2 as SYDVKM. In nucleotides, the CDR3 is TGTGCCAGTGGACAGGGCACAGCCTGGGGCTACACCTTC. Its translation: CASGQGTAWGYTF.

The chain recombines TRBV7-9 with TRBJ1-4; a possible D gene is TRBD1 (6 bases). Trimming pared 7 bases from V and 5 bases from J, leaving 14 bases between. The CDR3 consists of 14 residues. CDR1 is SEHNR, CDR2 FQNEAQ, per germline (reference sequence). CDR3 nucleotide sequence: TGTGCCAGCAAAAGAGGGGGAGAAAATGAAAAACTGTTTTTT. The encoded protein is CASKRGGENEKLFF.

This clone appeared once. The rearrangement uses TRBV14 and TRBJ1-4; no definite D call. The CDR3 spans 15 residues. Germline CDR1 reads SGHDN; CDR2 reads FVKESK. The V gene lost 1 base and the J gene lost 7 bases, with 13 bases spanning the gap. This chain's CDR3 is CASSQGVRISEKLFF. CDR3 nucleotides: TGTGCCAGCAGCCAAGGGGTCAGAATTTCTGAAAAACTGTTTTTT.

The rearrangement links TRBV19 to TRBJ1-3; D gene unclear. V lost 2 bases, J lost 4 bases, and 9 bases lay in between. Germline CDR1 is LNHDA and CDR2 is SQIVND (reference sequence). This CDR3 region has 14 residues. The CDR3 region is CASSINSAGNTIYF. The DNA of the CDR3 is TGTGCCAGTAGTATAAACAGCGCGGGAAACACCATATATTTT.

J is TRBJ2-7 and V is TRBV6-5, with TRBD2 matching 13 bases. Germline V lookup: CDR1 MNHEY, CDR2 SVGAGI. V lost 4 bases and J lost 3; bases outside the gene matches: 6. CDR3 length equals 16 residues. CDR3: CASSSPGLAGSYEQYF. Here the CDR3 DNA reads TGTGCCAGCAGTTCGCCGGGACTAGCGGGAAGCTACGAGCAGTACTTC.

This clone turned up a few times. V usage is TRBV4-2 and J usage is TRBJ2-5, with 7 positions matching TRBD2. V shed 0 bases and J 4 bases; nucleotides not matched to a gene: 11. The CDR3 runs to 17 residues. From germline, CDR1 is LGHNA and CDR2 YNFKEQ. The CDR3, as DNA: TGTGCCAGCAGCCAAGATGGTAGGCGGGAGTTAGGAGAGACCCAGTACTTC. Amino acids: CASSQDGRRELGETQYF.

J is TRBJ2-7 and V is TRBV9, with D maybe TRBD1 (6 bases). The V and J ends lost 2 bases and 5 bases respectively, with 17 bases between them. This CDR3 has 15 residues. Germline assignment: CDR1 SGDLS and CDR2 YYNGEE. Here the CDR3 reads CASSVTGTRVDEQYF. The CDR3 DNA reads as TGTGCCAGCAGCGTCACCGGGACACGGGTGGACGAGCAGTACTTC.

The CDR3 DNA reads as TGTGCCAGCAGTTCCGCGTGGGAGAACACTGAAGCTTTCTTT. It specifies CASSSAWENTEAFF. This chain links TRBV27 with TRBJ1-1; D ambiguous. Germline CDR1 MNHEY, CDR2 SMNVEV (reference sequence). The V end lost 4 bases, the J end lost 1 base, and 10 bases lay between the germline ends. This CDR3 contains 14 residues.

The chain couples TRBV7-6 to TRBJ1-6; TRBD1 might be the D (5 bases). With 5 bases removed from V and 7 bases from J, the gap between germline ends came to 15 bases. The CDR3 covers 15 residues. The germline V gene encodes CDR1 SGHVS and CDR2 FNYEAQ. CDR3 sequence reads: CASSAGAILNSPLHF. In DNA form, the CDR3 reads TGTGCCAGCAGCGCTGGGGCAATCTTAAATTCACCCCTCCACTTT.

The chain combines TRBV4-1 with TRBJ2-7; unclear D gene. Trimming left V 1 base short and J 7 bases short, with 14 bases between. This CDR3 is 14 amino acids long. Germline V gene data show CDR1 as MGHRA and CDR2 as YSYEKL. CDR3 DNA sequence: TGCGCCAGCAGCCAAGCGTTACCCCCACGAGAGCAGTACTTC. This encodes CASSQALPPREQYF.

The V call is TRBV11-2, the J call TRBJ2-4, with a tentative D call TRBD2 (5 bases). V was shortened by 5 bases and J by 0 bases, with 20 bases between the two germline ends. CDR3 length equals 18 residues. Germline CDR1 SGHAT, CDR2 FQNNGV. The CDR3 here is CASSRLQLWEKAKNIQYF. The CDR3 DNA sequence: TGTGCCAGCAGCCGCCTGCAACTATGGGAGAAAGCCAAAAACATTCAGTACTTC.